This T cell receptor (beta chain) was found in a study of regulatory T cells in long-lasting Graves disease. The junction had 22 bases not matched to a gene; V was cut back by 1 base and J by 4 bases. This CDR3 region has 22 residues. Germline-derived CDR1 and CDR2 are MNHEY and SMNVEV (reference sequence). Sample time point: persistent/refractory GD, antithyroid drugs over 5 years with positive TRAb. Researchers made the TCR library from RNA that was extracted from PBMCs. Study-wide results and limits: Preferential use of TRBV28, TRBJ1-2 and TRBJ2-5 was seen in persistent disease.

iRepertoire HTBI primers and Arm-PCR of CDR3 regions built TCR beta libraries. TCRdb reprocessed the multiplex PCR reads via MiXCR and lists one record per CDR3 protein. This sample carries roughly 400,000 distinct CDR3 sequences, roughly a fifth of them seen once, and the ten largest clones take roughly 13%. Of note for this clonotype: Its antigen remains unknown.

The chain is built from TRBV27 and TRBJ2-2, with 9 bases aligning to TRBD2. The specimen was peripheral blood mononuclear cells (PBMCs), collected when the disease was refractory, from a patient treated with antithyroid drugs. The sequence came from a female donor with Graves disease. For the CDR3, the DNA is TGTGCCAGCAGTTTATTAGGGAAGTTCGTAGCGGGAGCCGGGGCGGGCACCGGGGAGCTGTTTTTT. The encoded protein is CASSLLGKFVAGAGAGTGELFF.